The 27 T cell receptor beta chains reported below all come from one sample, sequenced in a study of identical twins. TCRdb ran MiXCR on the 5' RACE reads and lists one entry per CDR3 protein. This table has some 96,000 distinct CDR3 sequences, about 6% appearing once. Sequences were obtained from memory T cells sorted from blood. These receptor sequences come from a woman aged 50 to 65 in good health.

The table lists this clonotype with many counts. This chain links TRBV5-1 with TRBJ2-3; no clear D gene. CDR3 length: 14 residues. Germline V lookup: CDR1 SGHRS, CDR2 YFSETQ. Between the trimmed V and J ends, which lost 0 bases and 0 bases, there was a span of 5 bases. This CDR3 reads CASSLGWSTDTQYF. As DNA, the CDR3 is TGCGCCAGCAGCTTGGGATGGAGCACAGATACGCAGTATTTT.

At least ten counts were recorded for this clonotype. This rearrangement joins TRBV20-1 to TRBJ1-1; tentative D call: TRBD1 (5 bases). Trimming stripped 4 bases from V and 5 bases from J, with 14 bases between. The CDR3 length is 13 residues. CDR1 and CDR2 from the germline V gene are DFQATT and SNEGSKA (reference sequence). The CDR3 loop reads CSATQGGETEAFF. The CDR3 bases are TGCAGTGCTACCCAGGGAGGAGAAACTGAAGCTTTCTTT.

This clonotype was counted ten times or more. The chain couples TRBV7-3 to TRBJ2-3, with 7 nucleotides matching TRBD2. Germline-derived CDR1 and CDR2 are SGHTA and FQGTGA. The CDR3 consists of 15 residues. The V gene end was trimmed by 3 bases and the J gene end by 1 base; junction bases not matched to a gene: 4. CDR3 amino acids: CASSLLAAGTDTQYF. CDR3 nucleotide sequence: TGTGCCAGCAGCTTGCTAGCGGCTGGCACAGATACGCAGTATTTT.

This clonotype appeared many times. The CDR3 here is CSVAQGRNYGYTF. In DNA, the CDR3 is TGCAGCGTGGCACAGGGGCGTAACTATGGCTACACCTTC. The rearrangement links TRBV29-1 to TRBJ1-2; 7 nucleotides agree with TRBD1. Germline CDR1 reads SQVTM; CDR2 reads ANQGSEA. The CDR3 spans 13 residues. V lost 6 bases and J lost 1; bases outside the gene matches: 5. Complete variable domain (other parts from reference TRBV29-1 and TRBJ1-2): SAVISQKPSRDICQRGTSLTIQCQVDSQVTMMFWYRQQPGQSLTLIATANQGSEATYESGFVIDKFPISRPNLTFSTLTVSNMSPEDSSIYLCSVAQGRNYGYTFGSGTRLTVV.

The chain combines TRBV29-1 with TRBJ1-4; TRBD1 is a possible D gene (5 bases). Trimming stripped 6 bases from V and 2 bases from J, with 10 bases between. The germline CDR1 and CDR2 sequences are SQVTM and ANQGSEA. The CDR3 extends over 13 amino acids. The CDR3 DNA reads TGCAGCGTGGGGGGAAGTACTAATGAAAAACTGTTTTTT. This translates into CSVGGSTNEKLFF.

This clonotype turned up a few times. This chain connects TRBV5-1 to TRBJ1-5; D is undetermined. V was shortened by 4 bases and J by 4 bases, with 12 bases between the two germline ends. Germline V gene lookup returns CDR1 SGHRS and CDR2 YFSETQ. CDR3 length: 14 residues. In nucleotides, the CDR3 is TGCGCCAGCAGCCTTGGCTTGGGTAATCAGCCCCAGCATTTT. This codes for CASSLGLGNQPQHF.

This clonotype came up many times. The gene calls are TRBV3-1 and TRBJ1-4; D gene ambiguous. The germline V gene encodes CDR1 LGHDT and CDR2 YNNKEL (reference sequence). The CDR3 loop spans 13 amino acids. V lost 4 bases and J lost 2, with 5 bases in between. Written as DNA, the CDR3 is TGTGCCAGCAGCCGAATCACTAATGAAAAACTGTTTTTT. It is translated as CASSRITNEKLFF.

This clonotype was seen repeatedly, ten times or more. The V call is TRBV14, the J call TRBJ1-6; D ambiguous. V lost 2 bases, J lost 6 bases, and 11 bases lay in between. CDR1 SGHDN and CDR2 FVKESK come from the germline V gene. The CDR3 is 15 amino acids. The CDR3 coding sequence is TGTGCCAGCAGCCAAAGTACCGGCCTTAATTCACCCCTCCACTTT. Amino acid sequence: CASSQSTGLNSPLHF.

This clonotype was observed many times. The chain uses TRBV11-1 and TRBJ2-1, with 8 bases that match TRBD2. Trimming took 5 bases from V and 9 from J; bases not matched to a gene: 3. In germline, CDR1 is SGHAT, CDR2 FQDESV (reference sequence). The CDR3 covers 12 residues. For the CDR3, the DNA is TGTGCCAGCAGCGGGACTAGGAGTGAGCAGTTCTTC. It codes for CASSGTRSEQFF.

This clonotype has ten or more counts. V usage is TRBV13 and J usage is TRBJ2-7, with D perhaps assigned TRBD1 or TRBD2 (5 bases each). V was shortened by 5 bases and J by 3 bases, with 17 bases between the two germline ends. Germline CDR1 is PRHDT and CDR2 is FYEKMQ (reference sequence). This CDR3 is 15 amino acids long. The CDR3 is CASSPGDAGIYEQYV. DNA for the CDR3: TGTGCCAGCAGCCCCGGGGACGCCGGCATCTACGAGCAGTACGTC.

The chain carries TRBV30 and TRBJ1-1, with TRBD1 identical over 11 bases. Germline trimming cut 8 bases from V and 7 bases from J; bases unmatched to any gene: 12. This CDR3 has 14 amino acids. Germline CDR1 reads GTSNPN; CDR2 reads SVGIG (reference sequence). The CDR3 DNA reads TGTGCCCTGAAATCCGGGACAGGGGGTAGTGAAGCTTTCTTT. Translation gives CALKSGTGGSEAFF.

This clonotype was picked up many times. The genes are TRBV5-1 and TRBJ2-6; D may be TRBD1 or TRBD2 (5 bases each). CDR3 length: 15 residues. V lost 6 bases, J lost 1 base, and 11 bases lay in between. The germline gives CDR1 SGHRS, CDR2 YFSETQ. The chain's CDR3 is CASKLGESGANVLTF. The CDR3 bases are TGCGCCAGCAAACTAGGGGAGTCTGGGGCCAACGTCCTGACTTTC. The full variable domain, in which reference TRBV5-1 and TRBJ2-6 provide the parts outside the CDR3, is KAGVTQTPRYLIKTRGQQVTLSCSPISGHRSVSWYQQTPGQGLQFLFEYFSETQRNKGNFPGRFSGRQFSNSRSEMNVSTLELGDSALYLCASKLGESGANVLTFGAGSRLTVL.

This clonotype was observed a handful of times. The gene calls are TRBV5-6 and TRBJ2-7; 9 bases line up with TRBD1. Germline CDR1 and CDR2: SGHDT and YYEEEE. This CDR3 has 15 residues. V lost 3 bases and J lost 3; bases outside the gene matches: 7. The CDR3 region has the DNA TGTGCCAGCAGCTCACTGGGGGACAGGGACTACGAGCAGTACTTC. Its translation: CASSSLGDRDYEQYF. The variable domain in full, completed from reference TRBV5-6 and TRBJ2-7, reads DAGVTQSPTHLIKTRGQQVTLRCSPKSGHDTVSWYQQALGQGPQFIFQYYEEEERQRGNFPDRFSGHQFPNYSSELNVNALLLGDSALYLCASSSLGDRDYEQYFGPGTRLTVT.

This clonotype was recorded at least ten times. V is TRBV5-1 and J is TRBJ2-1, with D unclear. V was trimmed by 1 base and J by 4 bases, leaving 12 bases between them. Germline assignment: CDR1 SGHRS and CDR2 YFSETQ. This CDR3 has 15 residues. The CDR3 region has the DNA TGCGCCAGCAGCTTGATCTTTAGGGCTTACAATGAGCAGTTCTTC. This gives the protein CASSLIFRAYNEQFF.

This clonotype was observed at least ten times. The rearrangement uses TRBV25-1 and TRBJ2-7; 10 bases are a match to TRBD2. Germline CDR1 is MGHDK and CDR2 is SYGVNS. J gave up 2 bases and V 6 bases, and 4 bases lay outside the gene matches. This CDR3 is built from 14 residues. This CDR3 is CASRRAGGPYEQYF. The CDR3 DNA follows: TGTGCCAGCAGACGAGCGGGAGGGCCCTACGAGCAGTACTTC.

This clonotype has a count of ten or more. The chain's CDR3 is CSAQETQYF. The CDR3 DNA reads as TGCAGCGCTCAAGAGACCCAGTACTTC. The chain joins TRBV29-1 to TRBJ2-5; no clear D gene. CDR3 length: 9 residues. V was clipped by 7 bases and J by 2 bases, with 2 bases between them. Germline V gives CDR1 SQVTM, CDR2 ANQGSEA.

This clonotype was counted at least ten times. The chain is built from TRBV12-3 or TRBV12-4 and TRBJ1-1, with D maybe TRBD1 (6 bases). V was cut by 5 bases and J by 10 bases, with 11 bases left in between. The CDR3 runs 11 residues. The CDR3 nucleotides read TGTGCCAGCAGTCCCGGGACATCAGCTTTCTTT. Translating gives CASSPGTSAFF.

This clonotype was detected many times. This chain links TRBV24-1 with TRBJ2-3, with D unresolved. Deletions cut 7 bases from V and 2 bases from J, with 9 bases between. The CDR3 is 13 amino acids. Germline lookup yields CDR1 KGHDR and CDR2 SFDVKD. The CDR3 sequence: CATSVENTDTQYF. CDR3 DNA: TGTGCCACCAGCGTCGAGAACACAGATACGCAGTATTTT.

This clonotype was counted at least ten times. The chain joins TRBV5-1 to TRBJ1-6; possible D gene TRBD1, 6 bases. The V and J ends lost 4 bases and 8 bases respectively, with 13 bases between them. This CDR3 is built from 14 residues. From germline, CDR1 is SGHRS and CDR2 YFSETQ. The CDR3, as DNA: TGCGCCAGCAGCAACCGGGACACCCATTCACCCCTCCACTTT. Translated: CASSNRDTHSPLHF.

This clonotype was seen repeatedly, ten times or more. It may be a read error: a sequence one base away is much more abundant. The J gene is TRBJ2-5, the V gene TRBV5-1, with TRBD2 identical over 11 bases. Germline-derived CDR1 and CDR2 are SGHRS and YFSETQ. CDR3 length: 15 residues. Trimming at V came to 4 bases and at J to 5 bases, leaving 7 bases not matched to a gene. Written as DNA, the CDR3 is TGCGCCAGCAGCACCACTAGCGGGAGCGGGGAGACCCAGTACTTC. Translating it yields CASSTTSGSGETQYF. Drawing the rest from reference TRBV5-1 and TRBJ2-5, the complete variable domain is KAGVTQTPRYLIKTRGQQVTLSCSPISGHRSVSWYQQTPGQGLQFLFEYFSETQRNKGNFPGRFSGRQFSNSRSEMNVSTLELGDSALYLCASSTTSGSGETQYFGPGTRLLVL.

This clonotype was detected only a few times. The V call is TRBV5-6, the J call TRBJ2-7; 9 bases match TRBD2. From germline, CDR1 is SGHDT and CDR2 YYEEEE. This CDR3 region has 14 residues. Trimming took 2 bases from V and 6 from J; bases not matched to a gene: 6. The CDR3: CASSFGAGGFEQYF. The CDR3 nucleotides read TGTGCCAGCAGCTTCGGGGCGGGAGGGTTCGAGCAGTACTTC.

This clonotype was seen many times. J is TRBJ2-5 and V is TRBV27; D unclear. The CDR3 contains 10 residues. Trimming left V 7 bases short and J 5 bases short, with 5 bases between. Germline CDR1 MNHEY, CDR2 SMNVEV (reference sequence). As DNA, the CDR3 is TGTGCCAGCAAAAGGGAGACCCAGTACTTC. The encoded protein is CASKRETQYF.

This clonotype was counted between two and nine times. The chain joins TRBV28 to TRBJ2-1, with TRBD2 matching over 9 bases. CDR1 and CDR2 (germline): MDHEN, SYDVKM. The length of the CDR3 is 13 residues. After removal of 11 bases from V and 4 bases from J, the junction contained 6 bases not matched to a gene. The CDR3 sequence: CACCGRGYNEQFF. The CDR3 bases are TGTGCCTGCTGCGGGAGGGGGTACAATGAGCAGTTCTTC.

Many counts were recorded for this clonotype. This chain connects TRBV3-1 to TRBJ2-1, with 13 bases identical to TRBD2. V lost 4 bases and J lost 5; bases outside the gene matches: 2. The CDR3 spans 15 residues. CDR1 is LGHDT, CDR2 YNNKEL, per germline (reference sequence). CDR3 in DNA: TGTGCCAGCAGCCTGACTAGCGGGAGGCACAATGAGCAGTTCTTC. Protein product: CASSLTSGRHNEQFF.

This clonotype was seen a few times. The V gene is TRBV28, the J gene TRBJ2-4, with 13 bases that match TRBD2. The J segment lost 0 bases and the V segment lost 3 bases, leaving 11 bases of the junction unmatched. The CDR3 is 20 amino acids. Germline lookup yields CDR1 MDHEN and CDR2 SYDVKM. CDR3: CASSLGTRTSGGVAKNIQYF. The CDR3 DNA follows: TGTGCCAGCAGTTTGGGGACGAGGACTAGCGGGGGTGTAGCCAAAAACATTCAGTACTTC. Full variable domain (remainder filled in from reference TRBV28 and TRBJ2-4): DVKVTQSSRYLVKRTGEKVFLECVQDMDHENMFWYRQDPGLGLRLIYFSYDVKMKEKGDIPEGYSVSREKKERFSLILESASTNQTSMYLCASSLGTRTSGGVAKNIQYFGAGTRLSVL.

This rearrangement joins TRBV14 to TRBJ2-7; maybe TRBD1 (5 bases). Per the germline V gene, CDR1 is SGHDN and CDR2 is FVKESK. V gave up 1 base and J gave up 5 bases, with 12 bases separating them. This CDR3 has 14 residues. CDR3 loop: CASSQAGRRNEQYF. The CDR3, as DNA: TGTGCCAGCAGCCAAGCAGGGCGCCGAAACGAGCAGTACTTC.

This clonotype was detected ten times or more. V and J are TRBV5-1 and TRBJ2-1; D is perhaps TRBD2 (6 bases). The CDR3 runs to 11 residues. The V gene lost 6 bases and the J gene lost 10 bases, with 11 bases spanning the gap. Germline V gene data show CDR1 as SGHRS and CDR2 as YFSETQ. The CDR3 loop reads CASKLAWEQFF. The DNA for the CDR3 is TGCGCCAGCAAACTAGCATGGGAGCAGTTCTTC.